This T cell receptor (beta chain) was retrieved from a study of shared clonotypes between healthy human individuals. About the study: CD4 naive and memory got three plates each, CD8 naive two, CD8 memory one.

Here immunoSEQ multiplex PCR was the method, and the copy in TCRdb shows in-frame clones only, minus some. The sample includes under 2,500,000 clones, almost 96% of them seen just once. Germline V gene sequence: CDR1 SGHRS, CDR2 YFSETQ. The CDR3 is 15 amino acids. The V end lost 7 bases, the J end lost 1 base, and 17 bases lay between the germline ends. The receptor's source is a man between 18 and 35 years old in good health. The sequenced sample was naive CD4+ T cells sorted from blood. Sample subset: CD45RA+ positively selected. The rearrangement uses TRBV5-1 and TRBJ1-1; no firm D call. The CDR3 loop is CASAKPGPGNTEAFF. CDR3 DNA: TGCGCCAGCGCCAAACCGGGTCCCGGGAACACTGAAGCTTTCTTT.